This passage covers 31 T cell receptor beta chains from one sample sequenced in a study of blood T cell repertoires in COVID-19. The method was immunoSEQ multiplex PCR; TCRdb's version includes in-frame clones alone and lacks a portion of them. The repertoire has more than 250,000 clones, 70% to 90% of them found once; the top ten carry approximately 6%. The sample comprised PBMCs or T cells enriched from blood (not recorded which). The source of these receptors is a woman aged 25 to 39 who had recovered from COVID-19.

The V gene is TRBV19, the J gene TRBJ1-2; D ambiguous. The CDR3 contains 13 residues. Trimming took 8 bases from V and 4 from J, leaving 14 bases between them. Germline CDR1 is LNHDA and CDR2 is SQIVND (reference sequence). CDR3 residues: CASSSWRGYGYTF. CDR3 coding DNA: TGTGCCAGTTCAAGTTGGCGGGGCTATGGCTACACCTTC.

The CDR3 loop is CASSRAEGLTDTQYF. CDR3 sequence (DNA): TGTGCCAGCTCACGAGCGGAGGGGCTCACAGATACGCAGTATTTT. The chain links TRBV18 to TRBJ2-3, with D tentatively TRBD2 (6 bases). This CDR3 is 15 amino acids long. V dropped 4 bases and J dropped 2 bases, with 13 bases sitting between them. Germline V gene data show CDR1 as KGHSH and CDR2 as LQKENI.

This chain uses TRBV7-8 with TRBJ1-5, with TRBD1 as a possible D gene (6 bases). V lost 6 bases and J lost 7, with 13 bases in between. The CDR3 totals 13 residues. Germline assignment: CDR1 SGHVS and CDR2 FQNEAQ. In DNA, the CDR3 is TGTGCCAGCAGGTCAGGGGTAGAGCAGCCCCAGCATTTT. This translates into CASRSGVEQPQHF.

The chain employs TRBV5-6 and TRBJ2-7; D unresolved. Germline values: CDR1 SGHDT, CDR2 YYEEEE. The V end was cut by 0 bases, the J end by 6 bases, with 7 bases between. This CDR3 has 12 residues. The CDR3 region is CASSLVGSEQYF. CDR3 nucleotides: TGTGCCAGCAGCTTGGTTGGTAGCGAGCAGTACTTC.

This clone was counted only a few times. V usage is TRBV29-1 and J usage is TRBJ1-1; tentatively, D is TRBD1 (5 bases). The CDR3 has 11 residues. Germline V gene sequence: CDR1 SQVTM, CDR2 ANQGSEA. Trimming shortened V by 8 bases and J by 5 bases, and 12 bases separated the two germline ends. DNA for the CDR3: TGCAGCTCCTTGGGGGGGACTGAAGCTTTCTTT. Its protein is CSSLGGTEAFF.

The chain has TRBV6-5 and TRBJ1-1; the D gene is possibly TRBD1 (6 bases). Deletions cut 6 bases from V and 1 base from J, with 15 bases between. The germline V gene encodes CDR1 MNHEY and CDR2 SVGAGI. The CDR3 has 15 amino acids. CDR3 in amino acids: CASRPLGGQNTEAFF. CDR3 nucleotides: TGTGCCAGCAGACCCCTAGGGGGACAGAACACTGAAGCTTTCTTT.

This chain uses TRBV19 with TRBJ1-6, with TRBD1 matching 8 bases. The CDR3 covers 17 residues. The J segment lost 3 bases and the V segment lost 3 bases, leaving 7 bases of the junction unmatched. Looked up from germline, CDR1 is LNHDA and CDR2 is SQIVND (reference sequence). The DNA of the CDR3 is TGTGCCAGTAGTATGGTGGGACAGGCGAACTATAATTCACCCCTCCACTTT. It yields the protein CASSMVGQANYNSPLHF.

The chain joins TRBV6-5 to TRBJ2-1; a possible D gene is TRBD1 (5 bases). Germline V gene data show CDR1 as MNHEY and CDR2 as SVGAGI. The V end lost 4 bases, the J end lost 0 bases, and 10 bases lay between the germline ends. There are 15 residues in the CDR3. CDR3 sequence (DNA): TGTGCCAGCAGTTTCAGGGAACGCTCCTACAATGAGCAGTTCTTC. Protein: CASSFRERSYNEQFF.

This sequence joins TRBV7-2 and TRBJ2-7; maybe TRBD2 (5 bases). V lost 5 bases and J 2 bases, leaving 10 bases between the germline ends. The CDR3 extends over 13 amino acids. CDR1 is SGHTA and CDR2 is FQGNSA in the germline V gene. The CDR3 spells CASSGSGPYEQYF. The CDR3 DNA reads TGTGCCAGCAGCGGAAGCGGTCCCTACGAGCAGTACTTC.

This chain uses TRBV10-3 with TRBJ1-1; TRBD1 agrees at 7 bases. With V trimmed by 8 bases and J by 4 bases, 7 bases remained unmatched. The V gene's germline CDR1 is ENHRY and CDR2 SYGVKD. The CDR3 length is 13 residues. The CDR3 loop is CAIGGTAITEAFF. Written as DNA, the CDR3 is TGTGCCATCGGGGGGACAGCCATCACTGAAGCTTTCTTT.

The genes are TRBV4-1 and TRBJ1-6; 7 positions agree with TRBD1. This CDR3 has 15 residues. V shed 2 bases, J shed 6 bases, and the junction held 4 bases outside the gene matches. Germline values: CDR1 MGHRA, CDR2 YSYEKL. CDR3 amino acids: CASSQMTGSNSPLHF. The DNA of the CDR3 is TGCGCCAGCAGCCAAATGACAGGGTCTAATTCACCCCTCCACTTT.

The chain uses TRBV4-1 and TRBJ1-6, with 8 bases fitting TRBD1. The CDR3 loop spans 15 amino acids. Trimming at V came to 0 bases and at J to 9 bases, leaving 4 bases not matched to a gene. Germline CDR1 is MGHRA and CDR2 is YSYEKL. This CDR3 reads CASSQEGQDISPLHF. DNA for the CDR3: TGCGCCAGCAGCCAAGAGGGACAGGATATTTCACCCCTCCACTTT.

This chain uses TRBV20-1 with TRBJ1-2, with D uncertain. Germline CDR1 reads DFQATT; CDR2 reads SNEGSKA (reference sequence). CDR3 size: 11 residues. The V gene lost 6 bases and the J gene lost 1 base, with 6 bases spanning the gap. CDR3 in DNA: TGCAGTGCACTTGATAACTATGGCTACACCTTC. It codes for CSALDNYGYTF.

In this sample, this clone turned up once. The V gene is TRBV7-3, the J gene TRBJ2-2, with D perhaps TRBD1 (6 bases). CDR3 length: 15 amino acids. Germline V CDR1 and CDR2: SGHTA, FQGTGA. Trimming left V 6 bases short and J 0 bases short, with 11 bases between. The CDR3 nucleotides are TGTGCCAGCAGGACGACAGGAGCGAACACCGGGGAGCTGTTTTTT. As protein: CASRTTGANTGELFF.

This sequence joins TRBV7-2 and TRBJ1-2; unclear D gene. The CDR3 sequence is 14 residues long. The V gene lost 3 bases and the J gene lost 4 bases, with 12 bases spanning the gap. Germline CDR1 is SGHTA and CDR2 is FQGNSA. The CDR3 is CASSFRWYGYGYTF. DNA for the CDR3: TGTGCCAGCAGCTTCCGGTGGTACGGCTATGGCTACACCTTC.

The V call is TRBV6-5, the J call TRBJ2-5; 11 bases match TRBD2. CDR1 and CDR2 (germline): MNHEY, SVGAGI. V shed 7 bases, J shed 2 bases, and the junction held 6 bases outside the gene matches. CDR3 length equals 15 residues. The CDR3 DNA follows: TGTGCCAGCAACTTGGGACTAGCGGCGCAAGAGACCCAGTACTTC. Translated: CASNLGLAAQETQYF.

The rearrangement links TRBV5-4 to TRBJ2-7; 7 nucleotides align to TRBD1. The V and J ends lost 4 bases and 4 bases, in that order; junction bases with no gene match: 8. Germline values: CDR1 SGHNT, CDR2 YYREEE (reference sequence). The CDR3 spans 14 residues. The CDR3 loop reads CASSRDGTEYEQYF. The CDR3 region has the DNA TGTGCCAGCAGCCGGGATGGGACAGAATACGAGCAGTACTTC.

The chain links TRBV6-5 to TRBJ1-2, with D possibly being TRBD1 (6 bases). Germline V gene lookup returns CDR1 MNHEY and CDR2 SVGAGI. The CDR3 has 14 amino acids. The germline V and J ends were trimmed by 7 bases and 10 bases, with 22 bases remaining between them. CDR3 sequence reads: CASTADSTPRVYTF. CDR3 DNA sequence: TGTGCCAGCACCGCGGACAGCACCCCCCGCGTCTACACCTTC.

This chain joins TRBV2 and TRBJ1-5, with D possibly TRBD1 on 6 matching bases. Trimming removed 5 bases at V and 6 bases at J, with 14 bases between. CDR1 and CDR2 from the germline V gene are SNHLY and FYNNEI. CDR3 length: 14 residues. The CDR3, as DNA: TGTGCCAGCAGTCCCGGGGGGGGCAGTCAGCCCCAGCATTTT. Translating gives CASSPGGGSQPQHF. Together with reference TRBV2 and TRBJ1-5, the CDR3 gives the full variable domain: EPEVTQTPSHQVTQMGQEVILRCVPISNHLYFYWYRQILGQKVEFLVSFYNNEISEKSEIFDDQFSVERPDGSNFTLKIRSTKLEDSAMYFCASSPGGGSQPQHFGDGTRLSIL.

J is TRBJ1-1 and V is TRBV4-1; 7 bases line up with TRBD1. This CDR3 contains 15 residues. Germline trimming cut 1 base from V and 4 bases from J; bases unmatched to any gene: 6. Germline assignment: CDR1 MGHRA and CDR2 YSYEKL. The CDR3 DNA follows: TGCGCCAGCAGCCAAGGGGACAGAATTCTCACTGAAGCTTTCTTT. Translating it yields CASSQGDRILTEAFF.

This sequence joins TRBV11-2 and TRBJ2-1, with 8 bases that match TRBD2. After removal of 1 base from V and 7 bases from J, the junction contained 6 bases not matched to a gene. There are 15 residues in the CDR3. The germline V gene has CDR1 SGHAT and CDR2 FQNNGV. CDR3: CASSLVPGGSNEQFF. The CDR3 DNA is TGTGCCAGCAGCTTAGTCCCGGGGGGGAGTAATGAGCAGTTCTTC.

The chain carries TRBV7-9 and TRBJ1-2; 9 positions match TRBD1. Germline V gives CDR1 SEHNR, CDR2 FQNEAQ (reference sequence). This CDR3 region has 13 residues. After removal of 5 bases from V and 6 bases from J, the junction contained 4 bases not matched to a gene. The CDR3, as DNA: TGTGCCAGCAGCATACAGGGGGCGGATGGCTACACCTTC. Encoded protein: CASSIQGADGYTF. The full variable domain, with the rest looked up from reference TRBV7-9 and TRBJ1-2, is DTGVSQNPRHKITKRGQNVTFRCDPISEHNRLYWYRQTLGQGPEFLTYFQNEAQLEKSRLLSDRFSAERPKGSFSTLEIQRTEQGDSAMYLCASSIQGADGYTFGSGTRLTVV.

The chain combines TRBV24-1 with TRBJ2-3; unclear D gene. This CDR3 has 14 residues. Germline V gene sequence: CDR1 KGHDR, CDR2 SFDVKD. The V end was cut by 6 bases, the J end by 2 bases, with 11 bases between. The DNA for the CDR3 is TGTGCCACCAGTCTGGGCAGACACACAGATACGCAGTATTTT. Its translation: CATSLGRHTDTQYF.

The rearrangement uses TRBV20-1 and TRBJ1-1, with a tentative D call TRBD1 (6 bases). Germline loops: CDR1 DFQATT, CDR2 SNEGSKA (reference sequence). The length of the CDR3 is 15 residues. The V end was cut by 3 bases, the J end by 1 base, with 15 bases between. The CDR3 DNA follows: TGCAGTGCTAGTCTGTGGGGGGGCGCGAACACTGAAGCTTTCTTT. It specifies CSASLWGGANTEAFF.

The CDR3 region has the DNA TGTGCCAGCAGCGACGGGACTTTGGGGTACACTGAAGCTTTCTTT. This gives the protein CASSDGTLGYTEAFF. V and J are TRBV3-1 (or the pseudogene TRBV3-2) and TRBJ1-1, with D perhaps matching TRBD1 (5 bases). Germline CDR1 LGHDT, CDR2 YNNKEL (reference sequence). The CDR3 covers 15 residues. The V gene lost 5 bases and the J gene lost 3 bases, with 16 bases spanning the gap.

The genes are TRBV2 and TRBJ2-3; 8 nucleotides align to TRBD1. The CDR3 consists of 15 residues. Germline CDR1 is SNHLY and CDR2 is FYNNEI. J was trimmed by 3 bases and V by 5 bases; bases with no gene match: 7. CDR3 protein: CASSTQGAWTDTQYF. For the CDR3, the DNA is TGTGCCAGCAGTACCCAGGGGGCATGGACAGATACGCAGTATTTT.

The V gene is TRBV30, the J gene TRBJ2-2; tentative D call: TRBD1 (5 bases). The germline CDR1 and CDR2 sequences are GTSNPN and SVGIG (reference sequence). Trimming removed 0 bases from V and 3 bases from J, with 14 bases in between. This CDR3 has 16 amino acids. CDR3 bases: TGTGCCTGGAGTGTTAAGGGCAGGGCGGACACCGGGGAGCTGTTTTTT. Protein sequence: CAWSVKGRADTGELFF. The variable domain in full, completed from reference TRBV30 and TRBJ2-2, reads SQTIHQWPATLVQPVGSPLSLECTVEGTSNPNLYWYRQAAGRGLQLLFYSVGIGQISSEVPQNLSASRPQDRQFILSSKKLLLSDSGFYLCAWSVKGRADTGELFFGEGSRLTVL.

The rearrangement uses TRBV2 and TRBJ1-1; 8 nucleotides align to TRBD1. Germline V gene data show CDR1 as SNHLY and CDR2 as FYNNEI. The trim removed 4 bases at V and 4 bases at J, leaving 8 bases unmatched. The CDR3 covers 15 residues. CDR3 DNA sequence: TGTGCCAGCAGTGGTAGGACAGGGTTTGTCACTGAAGCTTTCTTT. Its translation: CASSGRTGFVTEAFF.

The V and J genes are TRBV6-5 and TRBJ1-2, with D perhaps TRBD1 (6 bases). Per the germline V gene, CDR1 is MNHEY and CDR2 is SVGAGI. This CDR3 region has 15 residues. Trimming took 5 bases from V and 0 from J, leaving 13 bases between them. This CDR3 reads CASSMTGMANYGYTF. The CDR3 DNA is TGTGCCAGCAGTATGACAGGCATGGCTAACTATGGCTACACCTTC.

The chain employs TRBV2 and TRBJ1-4; TRBD1 matches at 7 bases. This CDR3 has 15 residues. CDR1 is SNHLY and CDR2 is FYNNEI in the germline V gene. The J segment lost 2 bases and the V segment lost 6 bases, leaving 6 bases of the junction unmatched. DNA of the CDR3: TGTGCCAGCAGCCCGCGCAGGGGGACTAATGAAAAACTGTTTTTT. It translates to CASSPRRGTNEKLFF.

This clone showed up just once. The rearrangement links TRBV6-5 to TRBJ1-2; 9 nucleotides agree with TRBD1. The CDR3 has 13 residues. Germline-derived CDR1 and CDR2 are MNHEY and SVGAGI. With 8 bases clipped from V and 7 bases from J, the junction kept 8 bases outside the gene matches. The CDR3 DNA is TGTGCCAGCCGCCCGGGACAGGGAAGTGGCTACACCTTC. Its translation: CASRPGQGSGYTF.